Described below is a single T cell receptor beta chain sequence and its context. Antigen unknown. The data are from a study of OX40 agonist ivuxolimab in advanced cancers. Method: immunoSEQ multiplex PCR; TCRdb's copy keeps in-frame clones and lacks some. The profile covers 22,000 or so clones, with more than 80% appearing a single time and roughly a quarter taken by the ten largest. V shed 6 bases and J 5 bases; nucleotides not matched to a gene: 8. CDR1 is LNHDA, CDR2 SQIVND, per germline (reference sequence). This CDR3 has 14 amino acids. Broader study findings: In the 0.1-3.0 mg/kg groups, partial responders showed among the lowest expansion.

The origin of this receptor is an adult with an advanced solid tumor such as melanoma, head and neck, liver or kidney cancer. The input for sequencing was CD4+ or CD8+ T cells sorted from blood, taken in a trial of the OX40 agonist ivuxolimab. This chain joins TRBV19 and TRBJ2-3, with 7 bases fitting TRBD1. The CDR3 loop is CASRPQGRKDTQYF. For the CDR3, the DNA is TGTGCCAGTAGACCACAGGGGCGTAAAGATACGCAGTATTTT.